This TCR beta chain comes out of a study of blood T cells in healthy people across ages. Study outcomes and limitations: Conclusively comparing naive with antigen-experienced cells was impossible with unsorted PBMCs.

Isolating PBMCs gave at least 7 million of these cells per sample. A J-beta primer mix and a sample-barcoded 5' primer were used in a second PCR of about 6 to 12 cycles. Template switching added a 12-random-nucleotide identifier to every cDNA molecule. Each CDR3 protein gets one entry after TCRdb re-called the 5' RACE reads with MiXCR. The table lists around 700,000 distinct CDR3 sequences, approximately 25% of them singletons, with 9% to 9.5% in the top ten. In the case of this clonotype: As yet, its antigen is unknown.

Germline trimming cut 6 bases from V and 2 bases from J; bases unmatched to any gene: 4. Looked up from germline, CDR1 is SGHTA and CDR2 is FQGTGA. The CDR3 consists of 15 residues. This same sample was also part of a study on T cells of mothers and their children. This second report adds: From each mother came over 8 million TCR beta CDR3 reads, and from each child came 3 million to 3.5 million.

The chain recombines TRBV7-3 with TRBJ2-1; 10 bases match TRBD2. The TCR comes from a boy younger than 18 in good health. The specimen was blood. CDR3 nucleotides: TGTGCCAGCAGTCCTCTAGCGGGAGCCTACAATGAGCAGTTCTTC. Its protein product is CASSPLAGAYNEQFF.